Listed here are 32 T cell receptor beta chains from one sample, sequenced in a study of cytomegalovirus exposure and HLA in healthy donors. 60 Vbeta and 13 Jbeta primers were used in PCR. Measured with immunoSEQ multiplex PCR; TCRdb has only the in-frame clones, and not every one. The sample gives fewer than 120,000 clones, 75% to 80% of which show up once; 1.3% is in the top ten. Material: PBMCs. The receptors shown here come from a woman in her 30s in good health and CMV-seronegative.

CDR3 sequence: CASSRDRGDEQYF. In nucleotides, the CDR3 is TGTGCCAGCTCAAGGGACAGGGGCGACGAGCAGTACTTC. The genes are TRBV18 and TRBJ2-7; 10 bases match TRBD1. The CDR3 sequence is 13 residues long. The J segment lost 5 bases and the V segment lost 5 bases, leaving 3 bases of the junction unmatched. CDR1 is KGHSH and CDR2 is LQKENI in the germline V gene.

This clone showed up just a few times. V usage is TRBV6-6 and J usage is TRBJ2-5; a weak D match, TRBD2 (5 bases). Per germline, CDR1 MNHNY and CDR2 SVGAGI (reference sequence). This CDR3 is 16 amino acids long. The V end lost 1 base, the J end lost 4 bases, and 16 bases lay between the germline ends. The CDR3 is CASSYFSRLSGETQYF. Written as DNA, the CDR3 is TGTGCCAGCAGTTACTTTTCCCGCCTAAGCGGAGAGACCCAGTACTTC.

The genes are TRBV28 and TRBJ2-7; 9 positions agree with TRBD2. The germline V gene encodes CDR1 MDHEN and CDR2 SYDVKM. Unmatched junction bases numbered 9, after V lost 4 bases and J lost 2 bases. The CDR3 consists of 16 residues. The CDR3 spells CASSSPWAGGAYEQYF. DNA of the CDR3: TGTGCCAGCAGTTCACCTTGGGCGGGAGGGGCCTACGAGCAGTACTTC.

The CDR3 sequence is CASSHPGGNTEAFF. The CDR3 DNA sequence: TGCGCCAGCAGCCACCCCGGGGGAAACACTGAAGCTTTCTTT. The chain joins TRBV4-1 to TRBJ1-1; tentative D call: TRBD1 (5 bases). This CDR3 region has 14 residues. Trimming pared 3 bases from V and 2 bases from J, leaving 10 bases between. Germline V gene data show CDR1 as MGHRA and CDR2 as YSYEKL.

CDR3 coding DNA: TGTGCCAGCAGCGTGCGGTTACAGGGGAACACTGAAGCTTTCTTT. Its translation: CASSVRLQGNTEAFF. The rearrangement uses TRBV7-2 and TRBJ1-1, with a tentative D call TRBD1 (6 bases). Trimming took off 5 bases at V and 1 base at J, with 14 bases between the two ends. This CDR3 is built from 15 residues. Germline-derived CDR1 and CDR2 are SGHTA and FQGNSA.

For this clone: Compared with germline, one end of the junction differs, possibly owing to a read error. The rearrangement links TRBV7-7 to TRBJ2-2; 11 positions match TRBD2. Germline CDR1 and CDR2: SSHAT and FNYEAQ (reference sequence). The CDR3 covers 18 residues. This chain's CDR3 is CASSRTLLAGANTGELFF. The DNA for the CDR3 is TGTGCTAGCAGCCGCACTTTACTAGCGGGAGCGAACACCGGGGAGCTGTTTTTT.

This clone showed up just a few times. The genes are TRBV14 and TRBJ2-3; 8 bases line up with TRBD1. This CDR3 has 15 residues. CDR1 SGHDN and CDR2 FVKESK come from the germline V gene. V trimming: 3 bases; J trimming: 2 bases; junction bases outside the gene matches: 4. Here the CDR3 DNA reads TGTGCCAGCAGCCAGGCGGACAGGGTCACAGATACGCAGTATTTT. Translation: CASSQADRVTDTQYF.

The rearrangement links TRBV30 to TRBJ1-5; D is ambiguous. Trimming took 2 bases from V and 4 from J, leaving 12 bases between them. In germline, CDR1 is GTSNPN, CDR2 SVGIG (reference sequence). This CDR3 spans 14 amino acids. The chain's CDR3 is CAWSHVGRNQPQHF. The CDR3 bases are TGTGCCTGGAGTCATGTCGGCAGGAATCAGCCCCAGCATTTT.

The chain joins TRBV7-9 to TRBJ2-1; 11 nucleotides line up with TRBD2. This CDR3 is 15 amino acids long. Trimming at V came to 4 bases and at J to 2 bases, leaving 1 base not matched to a gene. Germline V CDR1 and CDR2: SEHNR, FQNEAQ (reference sequence). The CDR3 nucleotides are TGTGCCAGCAGCTCACTAGCGGGAGCCTACAATGAGCAGTTCTTC. It translates to CASSSLAGAYNEQFF.

V and J are TRBV9 and TRBJ2-7; TRBD2 matches at 7 bases. This CDR3 region has 13 residues. Germline loops: CDR1 SGDLS, CDR2 YYNGEE. Trimming at V came to 0 bases and at J to 12 bases, leaving 9 bases not matched to a gene. CDR3 in DNA: TGTGCCAGCAGCGTAGGTGGTAGCGGGCGCCGGTACTTC. Protein sequence: CASSVGGSGRRYF.

Only a few counts were recorded for this clone. V and J are TRBV15 and TRBJ2-3; TRBD1 might be the D (6 bases). The CDR3 has 16 residues. V was clipped by 0 bases and J by 0 bases, with 10 bases between them. CDR1 and CDR2 from the germline V gene are LNHNV and YYDKDF (reference sequence). The CDR3 sequence: CATSREAGQSTDTQYF. The CDR3 DNA is TGTGCCACCAGCAGAGAAGCCGGACAGAGCACAGATACGCAGTATTTT.

CDR3 sequence: CASGTGHLNEKLFF. Here the CDR3 DNA reads TGTGCTTCCGGGACAGGACACTTAAATGAAAAACTGTTTTTT. V is TRBV7-2 and J is TRBJ1-4; TRBD1 agrees at 8 bases. Per germline, CDR1 SGHTA and CDR2 FQGNSA. CDR3 length equals 14 residues.

CDR3 residues: CASRQGTETQYF. CDR3 bases: TGTGCCAGCAGACAGGGGACAGAGACCCAGTACTTC. The V gene is TRBV6-5, the J gene TRBJ2-5, with 7 bases that match TRBD1. V was pared by 6 bases and J by 4 bases, with 2 bases of the junction left unmatched. Per the germline V gene, CDR1 is MNHEY and CDR2 is SVGAGI. This CDR3 is built from 12 residues.

CDR3 coding DNA: TGTGCCAGCACCTTAGGGGTCGACCGGGAGCTGTTTTTT. Protein product: CASTLGVDRELFF. The J gene is TRBJ2-2, the V gene TRBV9; a weak D match, TRBD1 (5 bases). The germline gives CDR1 SGDLS, CDR2 YYNGEE. CDR3 length: 13 amino acids. Trimming removed 6 bases from V and 9 bases from J, with 15 bases in between.

This clone has more than one count but fewer than ten. The genes are TRBV4-3 and TRBJ1-5, with TRBD1 matching 7 bases. The trim removed 2 bases at V and 6 bases at J, leaving 4 bases unmatched. CDR1 LGHNA and CDR2 YSLEER come from the germline V gene. The CDR3 is made up of 14 amino acids. The CDR3 loop reads CASSQTSGGQPQHF. The CDR3 region has the DNA TGCGCCAGCAGCCAAACGTCAGGGGGTCAGCCCCAGCATTTT.

This clone was found once. The chain uses TRBV4-3 and TRBJ1-1; 10 bases match TRBD1. CDR3 length: 15 amino acids. With 1 base clipped from V and 5 bases from J, the junction kept 4 bases outside the gene matches. From germline, CDR1 is LGHNA and CDR2 YSLEER. This chain's CDR3 is CASSQADRGSTEAFF. The CDR3 coding sequence is TGCGCCAGCAGCCAAGCGGACAGGGGGTCGACTGAAGCTTTCTTT.

V gene TRBV27 combines with J gene TRBJ1-6; 7 positions match TRBD1. Germline V gives CDR1 MNHEY, CDR2 SMNVEV (reference sequence). Unmatched junction bases numbered 9, after V lost 4 bases and J lost 12 bases. There are 14 residues in the CDR3. This CDR3 reads CASSSGQDIGPLHF. CDR3 nucleotides: TGTGCCAGCAGTTCCGGACAGGATATCGGACCCCTCCACTTT.

This sequence joins TRBV5-6 and TRBJ2-5; a possible D gene is TRBD2 (5 bases). The CDR3 covers 14 residues. The ends were cut back, 0 bases at V and 4 bases at J, with 10 bases in the middle. The V gene's germline CDR1 is SGHDT and CDR2 YYEEEE. CDR3 in amino acids: CASSLVSEAETQYF. For the CDR3, the DNA is TGTGCCAGCAGCTTGGTATCGGAGGCAGAGACCCAGTACTTC. The full variable domain, its missing parts supplied by reference TRBV5-6 and TRBJ2-5, is DAGVTQSPTHLIKTRGQQVTLRCSPKSGHDTVSWYQQALGQGPQFIFQYYEEEERQRGNFPDRFSGHQFPNYSSELNVNALLLGDSALYLCASSLVSEAETQYFGPGTRLLVL.

The chain employs TRBV7-6 and TRBJ2-1; D not resolved. Trimming took 1 base from V and 4 from J, leaving 8 bases between them. Germline V gene sequence: CDR1 SGHVS, CDR2 FNYEAQ. The length of the CDR3 is 14 residues. DNA of the CDR3: TGTGCCAGCAGCTTAGTAGGAGAATACAATGAGCAGTTCTTC. This encodes CASSLVGEYNEQFF.

The DNA for the CDR3 is TGTGCCATCAGTGATACAGGGCTTAGCAATCAGCCCCAGCATTTT. This codes for CAISDTGLSNQPQHF. The chain uses TRBV10-3 and TRBJ1-5; a weak D match, TRBD1 (6 bases). Germline CDR1 ENHRY, CDR2 SYGVKD. CDR3 length: 15 residues. V gave up 3 bases and J gave up 0 bases, with 9 bases separating them.

V gene TRBV9 combines with J gene TRBJ1-1; D is perhaps TRBD1 (6 bases). V dropped 5 bases and J dropped 1 base, with 12 bases sitting between them. This CDR3 is built from 14 residues. Germline CDR1 SGDLS, CDR2 YYNGEE. The CDR3 is CASSDGQPNTEAFF. CDR3 nucleotides: TGTGCCAGCAGTGACGGACAGCCGAACACTGAAGCTTTCTTT. Drawing the rest from reference TRBV9 and TRBJ1-1, the complete variable domain is DSGVTQTPKHLITATGQRVTLRCSPRSGDLSVYWYQQSLDQGLQFLIQYYNGEERAKGNILERFSAQQFPDLHSELNLSSLELGDSALYFCASSDGQPNTEAFFGQGTRLTVV.

V gene TRBV30 combines with J gene TRBJ1-6; TRBD1 might be the D (5 bases). This CDR3 is built from 14 residues. With 0 bases removed from V and 4 bases from J, the gap between germline ends came to 7 bases. Germline V gives CDR1 GTSNPN, CDR2 SVGIG (reference sequence). CDR3 region: CAWSVDSYNSPLHF. In DNA, the CDR3 is TGTGCCTGGAGTGTAGACAGTTATAATTCACCCCTCCACTTT.

This chain uses TRBV9 with TRBJ1-6; 7 positions agree with TRBD1. V dropped 3 bases and J dropped 7; count of bases not matched to a gene: 4. The V gene's germline CDR1 is SGDLS and CDR2 YYNGEE. The CDR3 extends over 14 amino acids. This CDR3 is CASSGRQGNSPLHF. CDR3 nucleotide sequence: TGTGCCAGCAGCGGTAGACAGGGAAATTCACCCCTCCACTTT.

The genes are TRBV5-5 and TRBJ2-6; possibly TRBD1 for D (5 bases). The CDR3 sequence is 16 residues long. The germline V gene has CDR1 SGHKS and CDR2 YYEKEE (reference sequence). V was cut by 0 bases and J by 4 bases, with 11 bases left in between. CDR3 amino acids: CASSLAYGAGANVLTF. The CDR3, as DNA: TGTGCCAGCAGCTTGGCCTATGGGGCCGGGGCCAACGTCCTGACTTTC. Together with reference TRBV5-5 and TRBJ2-6, the CDR3 gives the full variable domain: DAGVTQSPTHLIKTRGQQVTLRCSPISGHKSVSWYQQVLGQGPQFIFQYYEKEERGRGNFPDRFSARQFPNYSSELNVNALLLGDSALYLCASSLAYGAGANVLTFGAGSRLTVL.

This chain uses TRBV9 with TRBJ1-2, with 8 bases aligning to TRBD1. CDR1 is SGDLS, CDR2 YYNGEE, per germline. Trimming cost V 3 bases and J 6 bases; bases outside gene matches: 7. The length of the CDR3 is 14 residues. Written as DNA, the CDR3 is TGTGCCAGCAGCGCCCGGGACAGGTTGGATGGCTACACCTTC. Its protein product is CASSARDRLDGYTF.

There are a few counts of this clone. V and J are TRBV28 and TRBJ1-1, with D possibly being TRBD1 (5 bases). V lost 5 bases and J 7 bases, leaving 14 bases between the germline ends. The CDR3 sequence is 13 residues long. Germline values: CDR1 MDHEN, CDR2 SYDVKM. CDR3 sequence (DNA): TGTGCCAGCAGTCGGTCAGGGATAATTGAAGCTTTCTTT. Translation: CASSRSGIIEAFF. The whole variable domain, filled in from reference TRBV28 and TRBJ1-1, reads DVKVTQSSRYLVKRTGEKVFLECVQDMDHENMFWYRQDPGLGLRLIYFSYDVKMKEKGDIPEGYSVSREKKERFSLILESASTNQTSMYLCASSRSGIIEAFFGQGTRLTVV.

This rearrangement joins TRBV2 to TRBJ2-1, with unresolved D. From germline, CDR1 is SNHLY and CDR2 FYNNEI. V lost 7 bases, J lost 6 bases, and 7 bases lay in between. CDR3 length: 11 amino acids. Here the CDR3 reads CASTPFNEQFF. In DNA, the CDR3 is TGTGCCAGCACCCCGTTCAATGAGCAGTTCTTC. The full variable domain, in which reference TRBV2 and TRBJ2-1 provide the parts outside the CDR3, is EPEVTQTPSHQVTQMGQEVILRCVPISNHLYFYWYRQILGQKVEFLVSFYNNEISEKSEIFDDQFSVERPDGSNFTLKIRSTKLEDSAMYFCASTPFNEQFFGPGTRLTVL.

This clone was seen more than once but under ten times. The chain links TRBV19 to TRBJ2-7, with a possible D match to TRBD2 (5 bases). Germline lookup yields CDR1 LNHDA and CDR2 SQIVND (reference sequence). V lost 2 bases and J 0 bases, leaving 8 bases between the germline ends. The CDR3 length is 14 residues. The CDR3 DNA follows: TGTGCCAGTAGTATACCGGGGAGCTCCTACGAGCAGTACTTC. Translated, it gives CASSIPGSSYEQYF.

This clone occurred once. The chain is built from TRBV6-5 and TRBJ1-2; 9 nucleotides align to TRBD1. The CDR3 is 15 amino acids. V dropped 4 bases and J dropped 6; count of bases not matched to a gene: 9. Germline values: CDR1 MNHEY, CDR2 SVGAGI. The chain's CDR3 is CASSSPGTGKDGYTF. The CDR3, as DNA: TGTGCCAGCAGTTCCCCGGGGACAGGGAAAGATGGCTACACCTTC.

This clone has more than one count but fewer than ten. V and J are TRBV7-2 and TRBJ1-6; possibly TRBD1 for D (5 bases). Germline V gene lookup returns CDR1 SGHTA and CDR2 FQGNSA. The CDR3 has 16 amino acids. V was shortened by 0 bases and J by 8 bases, with 14 bases between the two germline ends. CDR3 region: CASSLALGVRDSPLHF. CDR3 nucleotides: TGTGCCAGCAGCTTAGCCCTAGGGGTTAGGGATTCACCCCTCCACTTT.

This clone was recorded once. The CDR3 nucleotides are TGTGCCACCAGCAGAGGGGCGGGGGGGCCCCACAATGAGCAGTTCTTC. This codes for CATSRGAGGPHNEQFF. The V gene is TRBV15, the J gene TRBJ2-1; TRBD2 matches 9 bases. The V segment lost 1 base and the J segment 5 bases; nucleotides outside the gene matches: 6. The CDR3 loop spans 16 amino acids. CDR1 LNHNV and CDR2 YYDKDF come from the germline V gene (reference sequence).

J is TRBJ2-3 and V is TRBV5-1; D is perhaps TRBD2 (5 bases). The germline V gene encodes CDR1 SGHRS and CDR2 YFSETQ. Between the trimmed V and J ends, which lost 0 bases and 6 bases, there was a span of 14 bases. The length of the CDR3 is 15 residues. CDR3 DNA sequence: TGCGCCAGCAGCTTGGAACTCGGGGTGGCGGATACGCAGTATTTT. Protein product: CASSLELGVADTQYF. The variable domain in full, completed from reference TRBV5-1 and TRBJ2-3, reads KAGVTQTPRYLIKTRGQQVTLSCSPISGHRSVSWYQQTPGQGLQFLFEYFSETQRNKGNFPGRFSGRQFSNSRSEMNVSTLELGDSALYLCASSLELGVADTQYFGPGTRLTVL.